This TCR beta chain originates from a study of regulatory T cells in long-lasting Graves disease. Overall study: Graves' patients with a new diagnosis had received antithyroid drugs under 3 months.

The germline gives CDR1 GTSNPN, CDR2 SVGIG (reference sequence). The CDR3 is 14 residues long. The V and J ends lost 1 base and 3 bases, in that order; junction bases with no gene match: 2. Indicated time point: newly diagnosed GD, antithyroid drugs for less than 3 months. Extracted PBMC RNA gave rise to the TCR library. Patients hailed from an endocrinology department in Xi'an, China. Construction of the TCR beta libraries employed iRepertoire HTBI primers in conjunction with Arm-PCR of CDR3 regions. TCRdb recomputed calls from the multiplex PCR reads with MiXCR, one row per CDR3 protein. The table includes about 540,000 distinct CDR3 sequences, roughly 13% detected once. A remark on this clonotype: Its antigen is not known.

Study-wide points: Gene preferences differed: TRBV28, TRBJ1-2, TRBJ2-5 in persistent cases.

The same data also contributed to another study, on T cells in Graves' hyperthyroidism and ophthalmopathy. From that paper: HTBI primers were employed in a first-round RT-PCR of the TCR CDR3.

The material sequenced was peripheral blood mononuclear cells (PBMCs), taken at new diagnosis, from a patient treated with antithyroid drugs. The sequence came from a young man with Graves disease. V gene TRBV30 combines with J gene TRBJ2-1; 8 nucleotides align to TRBD2. The DNA for the CDR3 is TGTGCCTGGAGTGGTCTAGCGGGCTACAATGAGCAGTTCTTC. Its protein is CAWSGLAGYNEQFF.